This passage covers 21 T cell receptor beta chains from one sample sequenced in a study of blood T cells in healthy people across ages. A second roughly 6 to 12 cycle PCR used barcoded and J-beta primers. TCRdb re-derived calls from the 5' RACE reads in MiXCR, one entry per CDR3 protein. The sample shows a few hundred thousand distinct CDR3 sequences, approximately 52% of them seen only once. The sequenced sample was blood. The source is a man aged 55-75 years in good health.

The chain uses TRBV28 and TRBJ2-1; 13 bases map to TRBD2. Germline lookup yields CDR1 MDHEN and CDR2 SYDVKM. The trim removed 3 bases at V and 10 bases at J, leaving 6 bases unmatched. This CDR3 has 15 amino acids. The CDR3 coding sequence is TGTGCCAGCAGTTTGCGGACTAGCGGGAGTATGGAGCAGTTCTTC. Translating gives CASSLRTSGSMEQFF.

This clonotype was recorded a few times. A much bigger clone sits one base away, suggesting this may be a read error. V is TRBV5-1 and J is TRBJ2-6; unclear D gene. The CDR3 extends over 14 amino acids. Per germline, CDR1 SGHRS and CDR2 YFSETQ. Trimming cost V 4 bases and J 0 bases, with 5 bases left between them. The CDR3 loop reads CASSVGSGANVLTF. The CDR3 coding sequence is TGCGCCAGCAGCGTGGGCTCTGGGGCCAACGTCCTGACTTTC.

The chain has TRBV18 and TRBJ1-1, with a weak D call TRBD1 (6 bases). Germline values: CDR1 KGHSH, CDR2 LQKENI. Between the trimmed V and J ends, which lost 6 bases and 1 base, there was a span of 9 bases. The CDR3 spans 13 residues. CDR3 bases: TGTGCCAGCTCTGGGGGACAGAACACTGAAGCTTTCTTT. This sequence encodes CASSGGQNTEAFF.

This chain joins TRBV5-5 and TRBJ2-7, with TRBD1 matching over 10 bases. The CDR3 consists of 14 residues. Per germline, CDR1 SGHKS and CDR2 YYEKEE (reference sequence). Trimming took 2 bases from V and 3 from J; bases not matched to a gene: 2. CDR3 DNA sequence: TGTGCCAGCAGCTTCGGGACAGGGGACTACGAGCAGTACTTC. This codes for CASSFGTGDYEQYF.

The chain uses TRBV29-1 and TRBJ2-7, with D possibly matching TRBD1 (6 bases). The V end lost 6 bases, the J end lost 7 bases, and 16 bases lay between the germline ends. The V gene's germline CDR1 is SQVTM and CDR2 ANQGSEA. The CDR3 runs 12 residues. The CDR3 DNA is TGCAGCGTCAGGGGATATTACAATGAGCAGTACTTC. This translates into CSVRGYYNEQYF.

This clonotype was counted only a few times. An end of the junction does not agree with germline; a read error may underlie this. The chain carries TRBV20-1 and TRBJ2-3; 8 nucleotides match TRBD2. In germline, CDR1 is DFQATT, CDR2 SNEGSKA (reference sequence). The CDR3 is 15 residues long. The CDR3 DNA is TGCAGTGCTAGAGATCAAGGGACTAGGACAGATACGCTGTATTTT. It specifies CSARDQGTRTDTLYF.

A single count supports this clonotype. The chain joins TRBV7-2 to TRBJ1-1; possibly TRBD1 for D (5 bases). CDR1 and CDR2 from the germline V gene are SGHTA and FQGNSA. CDR3 length: 15 residues. Trimming took off 4 bases at V and 1 base at J, with 13 bases between the two ends. The CDR3, as DNA: TGTGCCAGCAGCTCGCCGGGACCGAGGAACACTGAAGCTTTCTTT. Translation gives CASSSPGPRNTEAFF. The complete variable domain, with remaining parts taken from reference TRBV7-2 and TRBJ1-1, reads GAGVSQSPSNKVTEKGKDVELRCDPISGHTALYWYRQSLGQGLEFLIYFQGNSAPDKSGLPSDRFSAERTGGSVSTLTIQRTQQEDSAVYLCASSSPGPRNTEAFFGQGTRLTVV.

The chain is built from TRBV24-1 and TRBJ2-1, with TRBD2 matching over 16 bases. Germline V gene lookup returns CDR1 KGHDR and CDR2 SFDVKD. With V trimmed by 3 bases and J by 4 bases, 2 bases remained unmatched. The CDR3 is 17 amino acids. The DNA of the CDR3 is TGTGCCACCAGTGATCCGGGACTAGCGGGAGGGTACAATGAGCAGTTCTTC. As protein: CATSDPGLAGGYNEQFF.

This clonotype turned up a few times. J is TRBJ2-5 and V is TRBV7-2; D gene unclear. The CDR3 extends over 13 amino acids. The V end was cut by 4 bases, the J end by 3 bases, with 9 bases between. Germline V lookup: CDR1 SGHTA, CDR2 FQGNSA. The CDR3 nucleotides read TGTGCCAGCAGCTCTGGACCCAAAGAGACCCAGTACTTC. Its translation: CASSSGPKETQYF.

The rearrangement links TRBV20-1 to TRBJ1-2; 7 nucleotides agree with TRBD1. The CDR3 is 12 residues long. J gave up 4 bases and V 6 bases, and 5 bases lay outside the gene matches. Germline-derived CDR1 and CDR2 are DFQATT and SNEGSKA (reference sequence). CDR3 DNA sequence: TGCAGTGCCCGCGGGGACAGCTATGGCTACACCTTC. Protein: CSARGDSYGYTF.

This clonotype was counted at least ten times. The chain joins TRBV27 to TRBJ2-7; D is perhaps TRBD1 (6 bases). The CDR3 sequence is 14 residues long. Between the trimmed V and J ends, which lost 6 bases and 3 bases, there was a span of 15 bases. CDR1 is MNHEY and CDR2 is SMNVEV in the germline V gene (reference sequence). The CDR3 is CASRPGQTIYEQYF. The CDR3 nucleotides read TGTGCCAGCAGACCCGGACAGACTATCTACGAGCAGTACTTC.

The rearrangement uses TRBV5-1 and TRBJ2-7, with 9 bases fitting TRBD1. CDR3 length: 13 residues. Germline assignment: CDR1 SGHRS and CDR2 YFSETQ. Losses at the gene ends were 4 bases for V and 6 bases for J; bases not matched to a gene: 5. The CDR3 region is CASSGGQGTEQYF. CDR3 nucleotide sequence: TGCGCCAGCAGCGGGGGACAGGGAACCGAGCAGTACTTC.

The chain recombines TRBV11-1 with TRBJ1-4; TRBD1 aligns across 7 bases. The CDR3 contains 13 residues. Germline V CDR1 and CDR2: SGHAT, FQDESV (reference sequence). V was clipped by 3 bases and J by 11 bases; unmatched bases: 6. The CDR3: CASSLPGGEKLFF. CDR3 in DNA: TGTGCCAGCAGCTTGCCAGGGGGTGAGAAACTGTTTTTT.

V is TRBV9 and J is TRBJ2-7, with 9 bases fitting TRBD1. Trimming removed 0 bases from V and 7 bases from J; junction bases left unmatched: 2. Per germline, CDR1 SGDLS and CDR2 YYNGEE. The CDR3 is made up of 13 amino acids. The CDR3 nucleotides read TGTGCCAGCAGCGTAGAAGGGACAGGGGAGCAGTACTTC. Translated, it gives CASSVEGTGEQYF.

This chain uses TRBV7-2 with TRBJ2-3; 7 bases are a match to TRBD1. Germline CDR1 is SGHTA and CDR2 is FQGNSA. After removal of 4 bases from V and 2 bases from J, the junction contained 6 bases not matched to a gene. The CDR3 contains 15 residues. CDR3 loop: CASSSQGQHTDTQYF. The CDR3 DNA sequence: TGTGCCAGCAGCTCTCAGGGACAGCACACAGATACGCAGTATTTT. Filled out from reference TRBV7-2 and TRBJ2-3, the complete variable domain reads GAGVSQSPSNKVTEKGKDVELRCDPISGHTALYWYRQSLGQGLEFLIYFQGNSAPDKSGLPSDRFSAERTGGSVSTLTIQRTQQEDSAVYLCASSSQGQHTDTQYFGPGTRLTVL.

The J gene is TRBJ1-1, the V gene TRBV20-1; no clear D gene. Trimming pared 2 bases from V and 1 base from J, leaving 8 bases between. There are 13 residues in the CDR3. CDR1 is DFQATT, CDR2 SNEGSKA, per germline (reference sequence). The CDR3 protein is CSARFTGNTEAFF. The CDR3 nucleotides are TGCAGTGCTAGATTTACGGGGAACACTGAAGCTTTCTTT.

This clonotype occurred a few times. CDR3 sequence (DNA): TGCGCCAGCAGCTTGGAGGCACTAGCTAAAGAGACCCAGTACTTC. The encoded protein is CASSLEALAKETQYF. V is TRBV5-1 and J is TRBJ2-5; maybe TRBD2 (6 bases). This CDR3 is 15 amino acids long. The V end lost 0 bases, the J end lost 3 bases, and 12 bases lay between the germline ends. Germline V gene lookup returns CDR1 SGHRS and CDR2 YFSETQ.

To note about this clonotype: A much larger clone differs from this one at a single base, so this may be a read error. The gene calls are TRBV20-1 and TRBJ2-5; D is possibly TRBD1 (5 bases). The CDR3 has 11 residues. CDR1 and CDR2 from the germline V gene are DFQATT and SNEGSKA (reference sequence). V gave up 5 bases and J gave up 11 bases, with 15 bases separating them. The CDR3 DNA reads TGCAGTGCTTACTACCAGGGTGAGCAGTACTTC. This translates into CSAYYQGEQYF.

This chain links TRBV12-3 or TRBV12-4 with TRBJ2-1; 10 nucleotides match TRBD2. There are 17 residues in the CDR3. V shed 0 bases, J shed 6 bases, and the junction held 8 bases outside the gene matches. CDR3 nucleotides: TGTGCCAGCAGTTTAGCCCTTCTAGCGGGAGCTCGCAATGAGCAGTTCTTC. Translating it yields CASSLALLAGARNEQFF.

This chain uses TRBV20-1 with TRBJ2-1; 9 positions agree with TRBD2. In germline, CDR1 is DFQATT, CDR2 SNEGSKA (reference sequence). CDR3 size: 15 residues. V dropped 1 base and J dropped 7; count of bases not matched to a gene: 8. In DNA form, the CDR3 reads TGCAGTGCTAGAGGAAAAGCGGGAGGTTGGAATGAGCAGTTCTTC. Translating gives CSARGKAGGWNEQFF.

The chain combines TRBV29-1 with TRBJ2-1; 7 bases map to TRBD2. The CDR3 sequence is 15 residues long. In germline, CDR1 is SQVTM, CDR2 ANQGSEA. V was clipped by 5 bases and J by 7 bases; unmatched bases: 14. In nucleotides, the CDR3 is TGCAGCGTTACCAACGGACTAGTGGGAGGAAATGAGCAGTTCTTC. Encoded protein: CSVTNGLVGGNEQFF.